This passage covers 10 T cell receptor beta chains from one sample sequenced in a study of CXCR3-negative and CXCR3-positive naive CD8 T cells. 5' RACE that incorporated UMI labels was used to prepare the TRB cDNA libraries. TCRdb re-called the 5' RACE reads; every CDR3 protein appears as one record, without DNA. Its table lists about 9,600 distinct CDR3 sequences. The sample taken for sequencing was naive CXCR3- CD8+ T cells from blood. Sample subset: CD45RO-CCR7+CD27+CD95- naive CD8+ T cells lacking CXCR3 (TNR3-). The receptor set was obtained from a human donor in good health. Some clones in this sample may be carry-over from other donors' samples.

The CDR3: CSVDLAGVGNEQFF. The chain is built from TRBV29-1 and TRBJ2-1; TCRdb selects TRBD2, and the lack of DNA leaves this call unchecked. The CDR3 runs 14 residues. Germline V CDR1 and CDR2: SQVTM, ANQGSEA.

In terms of frequency, this clonotype is medium-sized (0.01 to 0.1%). The chain recombines TRBV5-1 with TRBJ2-1; without DNA, the TCRdb call of TRBD2 cannot be checked. This CDR3 comprises 15 residues. Germline values: CDR1 SGHRS, CDR2 YFSETQ. CDR3 region: CASSFGLAEDNEQFF.

The chain joins TRBV28 to TRBJ2-7; TCRdb lists TRBD2, though no DNA is available to test this call. From germline, CDR1 is MDHEN and CDR2 SYDVKM. CDR3 length: 13 amino acids. The CDR3 loop reads CASSLGGLGEQYF.

This sequence joins TRBV29-1 and TRBJ2-3; checking the TCRdb D call of TRBD2 is not possible without DNA. The CDR3 length is 15 residues. Germline CDR1 and CDR2: SQVTM and ANQGSEA. The chain's CDR3 is CSVEGLAEYTDTQYF.

This clonotype is deemed medium-sized by its frequency. The V gene is TRBV27, the J gene TRBJ2-1; TCRdb designates TRBD1, a call that cannot be tested without DNA. This CDR3 has 16 amino acids. Germline V gives CDR1 MNHEY, CDR2 SMNVEV (reference sequence). This chain's CDR3 is CASSVMSHRLQAEQFF.

This clonotype registers medium-sized by frequency. The CDR3: CASSATDYSNQPQHF. The rearrangement joins TRBV19 to TRBJ1-5; the D call of TRBD1 rests on TCRdb alone, since no DNA is present to check it. The germline V gene has CDR1 LNHDA and CDR2 SQIVND (reference sequence). The CDR3 contains 15 residues.

This chain connects TRBV19 to TRBJ1-4; the D call of TRBD1 rests on TCRdb alone, since no DNA is present to check it. The germline gives CDR1 LNHDA, CDR2 SQIVND (reference sequence). The CDR3 runs 16 residues. The CDR3 sequence: CASTLTGAGLNEKLFF.

Here the CDR3 reads CASSLGTSEYNEQFF. This chain joins TRBV7-6 and TRBJ2-1. CDR3 size: 15 residues. Germline CDR1 and CDR2: SGHVS and FNYEAQ. Filled out from reference TRBV7-6 and TRBJ2-1, the complete variable domain reads GAGVSQSPRYKVTKRGQDVALRCDPISGHVSLYWYRQALGQGPEFLTYFNYEAQQDKSGLPNDRFSAERPEGSISTLTIQRTEQRDSAMYRCASSLGTSEYNEQFFGPGTRLTVL.

The chain links TRBV4-1 to TRBJ2-3. CDR1 MGHRA and CDR2 YSYEKL come from the germline V gene. The CDR3 spans 17 residues. The chain's CDR3 is CASSQPLDGPSTDTQYF.

The genes are TRBV2 and TRBJ2-5; TCRdb's D call of TRBD1 is untestable without DNA. The CDR3 consists of 15 residues. The germline gives CDR1 SNHLY, CDR2 FYNNEI. This CDR3 reads CASLSIAGARETQYF.